The rows below give T cell receptor beta chains drawn from one sample of a study of PD-1 blockade in classical Hodgkin lymphoma. The assay was immunoSEQ multiplex PCR, and TCRdb's table has in-frame clones only and misses some. The sample comprises 30,000 to 45,000 clones, around 87% of which are singletons, and 7% to 9.5% rests with the top ten. The sample consisted of peripheral blood mononuclear cells (PBMCs), taken at baseline. The receptors come from a human donor with classical Hodgkin lymphoma. CDR3s include the opening cysteine and the closing phenylalanine or tryptophan. A D gene is named only where the DNA matches it firmly. Size values are once, few and many counts, or a class for expanded clones, and some rows have none.

CDR3nt	CDR3aa	abundance	len	d_gene	v_gene	j_gene
TGTGCCAGCAGCTTAGCGGGGACTGATCCCTACGAGCAGTACTTC	CASSLAGTDPYEQYF	.	15	.	TRBV7-2	TRBJ2-7
TGCGCCAGCAGAAACCAGGGGGCGCATGGGGAAAAACTGTTTTTT	CASRNQGAHGEKLFF	.	15	TRBD1	TRBV5-1	TRBJ1-4
TGCGCCAGCAGCTTGGATACAGGGAGTGGGGAGACCCAGTACTTC	CASSLDTGSGETQYF	once	15	.	TRBV5-1	TRBJ2-5
TGTGCCAGCAGGAGGGCGTTGATAACAGATACGCAGTATTTT	CASRRALITDTQYF	.	14	.	TRBV6-1	TRBJ2-3
TGTGCCAGCAGCAAAACAGGGTTGGGCTACACCTTC	CASSKTGLGYTF	.	12	.	TRBV7-2	TRBJ1-2
TGTGCCAGCAGCTTGGAGGGGGCGAACACTGAAGCTTTCTTT	CASSLEGANTEAFF	once	14	TRBD1	TRBV7-9	TRBJ1-1
TGTGCCAGTAGTACGACTCTCATAACAACTAATGAAAAACTGTTTTTT	CASSTTLITTNEKLFF	.	16	.	TRBV19	TRBJ1-4
TGTGCCAGCAGCTCGGGACAGGGGATTAATCAGCCCCAGCATTTT	CASSSGQGINQPQHF	.	15	TRBD1	TRBV6-5	TRBJ1-5
TGTGCCAGCAGTTTAGTGGGGGGTCAGCCCCAGCATTTT	CASSLVGGQPQHF	.	13	.	TRBV27	TRBJ1-5
TGTGCCAGCTCGATAACTAATGAAAAACTGTTTTTT	CASSITNEKLFF	.	12	.	TRBV18	TRBJ1-4
TGTGCCAGCAGTGAATGGCAGGGGAAGCGCGACTACACCTTC	CASSEWQGKRDYTF	once	14	.	TRBV6-1	TRBJ1-2
TGTGCCAGCAGCTTAGGGGGGTTTTCCTACAATGAGCAGTTCTTC	CASSLGGFSYNEQFF	.	15	.	TRBV7-9	TRBJ2-1
TGTGCTAGCAGCTTAGGGGGGGGGCCGACAGATACGCAGTATTTT	CASSLGGGPTDTQYF	.	15	.	TRBV7-7	TRBJ2-3
TGTGCCAGCAGCCCATCCCGGACAGCTTTCACAGATACGCAGTATTTT	CASSPSRTAFTDTQYF	once	16	.	TRBV7-9	TRBJ2-3
TGTGCCTGGAGTGGGGGGGCGACTTCCGTAGGGCAGTACTTC	CAWSGGATSVGQYF	.	14	.	TRBV30	TRBJ2-7
TGTGCCAGCATTCGGAATGGGCTAGCGAGGAATGAGCAGTTCTTC	CASIRNGLARNEQFF	.	15	.	TRBV2	TRBJ2-1
TGTGCCAGCAGCTTAGGGGCGTACTCCTACAATGAGCAGTTCTTC	CASSLGAYSYNEQFF	few	15	.	TRBV11-3	TRBJ2-1
TGTGCCAGCAGCTTAGGTGGGGACAGGGGCTCAGATACGCAGTATTTT	CASSLGGDRGSDTQYF	.	16	TRBD1	TRBV7-7	TRBJ2-3